The present T cell receptor beta chain was sequenced within a study of T cell responses to AZD1222 COVID-19 vaccine. This CDR3 region has 14 residues. Per the germline V gene, CDR1 is SGHAT and CDR2 is FQNNGV. V was pared by 4 bases and J by 7 bases, with 15 bases between. As regards this clone: What it binds is unknown.

Study-wide findings and caveats: Within unmutated variant regions lay the reported targets of nearly half of spike-specific TCRs. White British donors predominated, females outnumbered males, and clonal diversity was possibly underestimated. The number of AZD1222 recipients seropositive at baseline was only five or six. Samples come after the peak T cell response, not at day 14.

Only in-frame clones appear in the TCRdb table, and some are missing; sequencing was by immunoSEQ multiplex PCR. The sample comprises about 130,000 clones, around 90% of which are singletons, and 1.5% to 2% rests with the top ten. The V call is TRBV11-2, the J call TRBJ2-3, with D perhaps matching TRBD1 (6 bases). The sequence derives from an adult who received the AZD1222 COVID-19 vaccine. Source: peripheral blood, taken 28 days after the second AZD1222 dose. The CDR3 loop is CASSSFGTTYTQYF. The CDR3 DNA follows: TGTGCCAGCAGCTCCTTCGGGACAACTTATACGCAGTATTTT.